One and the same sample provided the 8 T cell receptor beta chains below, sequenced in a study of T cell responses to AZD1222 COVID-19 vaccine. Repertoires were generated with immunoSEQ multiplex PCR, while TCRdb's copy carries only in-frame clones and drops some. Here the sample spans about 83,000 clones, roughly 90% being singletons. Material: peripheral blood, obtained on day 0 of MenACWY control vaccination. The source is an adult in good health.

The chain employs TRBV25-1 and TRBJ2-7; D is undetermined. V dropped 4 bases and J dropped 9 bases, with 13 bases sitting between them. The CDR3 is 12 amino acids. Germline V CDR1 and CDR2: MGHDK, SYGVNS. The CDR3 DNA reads TGTGCCAGCAGTGCACAGTTCGGTGGGCAGTACTTC. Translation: CASSAQFGGQYF.

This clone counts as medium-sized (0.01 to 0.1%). CDR3 sequence: CASNGARTYEQYF. In nucleotides, the CDR3 is TGTGCCAGCAATGGGGCGAGAACCTACGAGCAGTACTTC. The rearrangement joins TRBV21-1 to TRBJ2-7; the table's D call, TRBD1, was not checked against the DNA. TRBV21-1 is assigned pseudogene status. There are 13 residues in the CDR3.

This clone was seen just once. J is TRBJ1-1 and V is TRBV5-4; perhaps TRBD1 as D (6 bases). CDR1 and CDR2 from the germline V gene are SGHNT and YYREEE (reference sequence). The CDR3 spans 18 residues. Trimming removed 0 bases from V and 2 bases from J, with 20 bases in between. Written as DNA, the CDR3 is TGTGCCAGCAGCTTGGAGTGGGGGCAAGGCAGGGGTAACACTGAAGCTTTCTTT. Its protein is CASSLEWGQGRGNTEAFF.

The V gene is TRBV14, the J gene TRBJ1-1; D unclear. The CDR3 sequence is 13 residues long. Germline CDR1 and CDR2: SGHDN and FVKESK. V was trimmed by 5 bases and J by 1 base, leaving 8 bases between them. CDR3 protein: CASSFTANTEAFF. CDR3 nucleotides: TGTGCCAGCAGCTTTACAGCGAACACTGAAGCTTTCTTT.

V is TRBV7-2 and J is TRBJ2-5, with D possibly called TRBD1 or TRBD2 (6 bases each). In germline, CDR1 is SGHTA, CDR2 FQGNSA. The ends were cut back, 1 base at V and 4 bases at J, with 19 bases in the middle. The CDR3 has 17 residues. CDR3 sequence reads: CASSLGGPGAVGETQYF. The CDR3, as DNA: TGTGCCAGCAGCTTAGGAGGTCCGGGGGCCGTAGGAGAGACCCAGTACTTC.

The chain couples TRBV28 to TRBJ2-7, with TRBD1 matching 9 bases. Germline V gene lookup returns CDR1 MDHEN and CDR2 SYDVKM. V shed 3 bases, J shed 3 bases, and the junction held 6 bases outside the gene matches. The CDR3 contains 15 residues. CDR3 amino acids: CASSFSGTGLYEQYF. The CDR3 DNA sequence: TGTGCCAGCAGTTTCTCCGGGACAGGGCTCTACGAGCAGTACTTC.

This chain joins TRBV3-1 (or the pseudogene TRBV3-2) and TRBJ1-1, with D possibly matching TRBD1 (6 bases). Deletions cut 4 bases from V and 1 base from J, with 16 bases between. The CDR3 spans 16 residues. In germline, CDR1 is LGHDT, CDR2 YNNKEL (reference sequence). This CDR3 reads CASSPLGGGKNTEAFF. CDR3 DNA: TGTGCCAGCAGCCCCCTGGGGGGCGGAAAGAACACTGAAGCTTTCTTT.

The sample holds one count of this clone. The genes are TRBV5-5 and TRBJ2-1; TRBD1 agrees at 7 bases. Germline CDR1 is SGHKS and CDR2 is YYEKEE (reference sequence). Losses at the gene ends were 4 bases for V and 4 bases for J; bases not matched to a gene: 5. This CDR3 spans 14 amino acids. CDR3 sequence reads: CASSLTTGYNEQFF. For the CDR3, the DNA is TGTGCCAGCAGCCTTACGACAGGGTACAATGAGCAGTTCTTC.